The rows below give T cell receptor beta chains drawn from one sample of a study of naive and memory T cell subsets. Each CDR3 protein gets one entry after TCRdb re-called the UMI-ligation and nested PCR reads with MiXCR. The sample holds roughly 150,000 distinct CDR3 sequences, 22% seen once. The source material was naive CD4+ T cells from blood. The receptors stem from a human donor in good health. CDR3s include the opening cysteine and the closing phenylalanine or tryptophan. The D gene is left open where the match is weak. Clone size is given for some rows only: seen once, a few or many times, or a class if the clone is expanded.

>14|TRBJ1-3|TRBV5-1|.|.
TGCGCCAGCAGCCTAGAGAGCTCTGGAAACACCATATATTTT
CASSLESSGNTIYF
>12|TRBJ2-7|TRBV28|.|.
TGTGCCAGCCGGCAGCGACCAAACGAGCAGTACTTC
CASRQRPNEQYF
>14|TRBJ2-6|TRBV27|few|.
TGTGCCAGCAGTTTCAGCTCTGGGGCCAACGTCCTGACTTTC
CASSFSSGANVLTF
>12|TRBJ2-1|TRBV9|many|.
TGTGCCAGCAGCCCGCATGACAATGAGCAGTTCTTC
CASSPHDNEQFF
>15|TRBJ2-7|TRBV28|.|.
TGTGCCAGCAGTTTCGCCGGGGGAACGGTCCACGAGCAGTACTTC
CASSFAGGTVHEQYF
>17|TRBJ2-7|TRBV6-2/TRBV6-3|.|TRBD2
TGTGCCAGCAGCGTGACTAGCGGGATCCGAAGCTCCTACGAGCAGTACTTC
CASSVTSGIRSSYEQYF
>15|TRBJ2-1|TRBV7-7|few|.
TGTGCCAGCAGCTTAAGACAGGTCTCCTACAATGAGCAGTTCTTC
CASSLRQVSYNEQFF
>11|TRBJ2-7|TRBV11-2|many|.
TGTGCCAGCAGCGGAGGTTACGAGCAGTACTTC
CASSGGYEQYF
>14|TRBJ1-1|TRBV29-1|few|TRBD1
TGCAGCGTTCGCGAACAGGGGTTGAACACTGAAGCTTTCTTT
CSVREQGLNTEAFF
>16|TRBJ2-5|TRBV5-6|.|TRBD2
TGTGCCAGCAGCTTGGGTGGCGGGAGGGCCACAGAGACCCAGTACTTC
CASSLGGGRATETQYF
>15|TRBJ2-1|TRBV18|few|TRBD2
TGTGCCAGCTCACCCTTCCGGGAGGGCCTCAATGAGCAGTTCTTC
CASSPFREGLNEQFF
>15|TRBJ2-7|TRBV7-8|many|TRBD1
TGTGCCAGCAGCCCGGGGACAGGGGCGAGATACGAGCAGTACTTC
CASSPGTGARYEQYF
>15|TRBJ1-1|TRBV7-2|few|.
TGTGCCAGCAGCTCTAGCAGGGGTCGGAACACTGAAGCTTTCTTT
CASSSSRGRNTEAFF
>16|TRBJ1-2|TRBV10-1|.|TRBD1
TGCGCCAGCAGTGAGACCAGGACAGGGACTAACTATGGCTACACCTTC
CASSETRTGTNYGYTF
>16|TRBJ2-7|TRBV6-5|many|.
TGTGCCAGCAGTTACTCGGGGGGCGGAAGCTCCTACGAGCAGTACTTC
CASSYSGGGSSYEQYF
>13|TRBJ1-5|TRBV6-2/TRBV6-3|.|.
TGTGCCAGCACCCGACACCCCAATCAGCCCCAGCATTTT
CASTRHPNQPQHF
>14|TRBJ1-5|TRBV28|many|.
TGTGCCAGCAGCCCCGGGGGGGGTAAACAGCCCCAGCATTTT
CASSPGGGKQPQHF
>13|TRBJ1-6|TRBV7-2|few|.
TGTGCCAGCAGCTTAGAAGTGAATTCACCCCTCCACTTT
CASSLEVNSPLHF
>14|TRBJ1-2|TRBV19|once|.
TGTGCCAGATCGAAGAAAGCCTCTAACTATGGCTACACCTTC
CARSKKASNYGYTF
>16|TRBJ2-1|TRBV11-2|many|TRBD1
TGTGCCAGCAGACCAACCGGGACAGCTCCCTACAATGAGCAGTTCTTC
CASRPTGTAPYNEQFF
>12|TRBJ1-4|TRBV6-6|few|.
TGTGCCAGCAGGCCCGGGGCGAGGGATGTGTTTTTT
CASRPGARDVFF
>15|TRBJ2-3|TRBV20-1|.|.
TGCAGTGCTAGAGATGTGCGTCGGAGCACAGATACGCAGTATTTT
CSARDVRRSTDTQYF
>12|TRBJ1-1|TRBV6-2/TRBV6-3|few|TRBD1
TGTGCCAGCAAAGAACCGGGACAGGGTGCTTTCTTT
CASKEPGQGAFF
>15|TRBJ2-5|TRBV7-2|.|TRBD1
TGTGCCAGCAGCTTAGCGGACAGGCACCAAGAGACCCAGTACTTC
CASSLADRHQETQYF
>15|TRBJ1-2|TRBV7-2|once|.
TGTGCCAGCAGCTTAGCGGGGACTAAAACTTATGGCTACACCTTC
CASSLAGTKTYGYTF
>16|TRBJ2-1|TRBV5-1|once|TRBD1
TGCGCCAGCAAAGAAAACAGGGGGAGCTCCTACAATGAGCAGTTCTTC
CASKENRGSSYNEQFF
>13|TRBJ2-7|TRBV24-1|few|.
TGTGCCACCAGTTCGGGAGTTACCTACGAGCAGTACTTC
CATSSGVTYEQYF
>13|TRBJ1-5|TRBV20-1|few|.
TGCAGTGCCTCAAAGGGGTCCAATCAGCCCCAGCATTTT
CSASKGSNQPQHF
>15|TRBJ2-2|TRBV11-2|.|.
TGTGCCAGCAGCCAGCGTAGGTCGGACACCGGGGAGCTGTTTTTT
CASSQRRSDTGELFF
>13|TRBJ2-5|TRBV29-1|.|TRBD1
TGCAGCGGTGATCAGGGGGCACAAGAGACCCAGTACTTC
CSGDQGAQETQYF
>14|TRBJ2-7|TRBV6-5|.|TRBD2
TGTGCCAGCAACCCAGGACTAGCGGGAAACGAGCAGTACTTC
CASNPGLAGNEQYF
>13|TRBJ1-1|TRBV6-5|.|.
TGTGCCAGCAGTTACGGCCCAGGGGCTGAAGCTTTCTTT
CASSYGPGAEAFF
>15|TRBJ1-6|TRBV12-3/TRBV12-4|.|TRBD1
TGTGCCAGCAGTCCATACCAGACAGGGAATTCACCCCTCCACTTT
CASSPYQTGNSPLHF
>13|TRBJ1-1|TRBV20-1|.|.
TGCAGTGCTTACCCCACCTGGTCAGATGAAGCTTTCTTT
CSAYPTWSDEAFF
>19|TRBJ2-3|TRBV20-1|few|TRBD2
TGCAGTGCTAGAGATGTGCTAGCGGGAGCGGTAGAAGGGCAGATAAAGCAGTATTTT
CSARDVLAGAVEGQIKQYF
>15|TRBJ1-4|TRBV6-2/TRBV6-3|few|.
TGTGCCAGCAGCTGGAACCGGGACAACTTAGAAAAACTGTTTTTT
CASSWNRDNLEKLFF
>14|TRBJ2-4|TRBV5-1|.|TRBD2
TGCGCCAGCAGCTTGGCTCTAGCGGAAAACATTCAGTACTTC
CASSLALAENIQYF
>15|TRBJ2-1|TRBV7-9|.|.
TGTGCCAGCAGCTTTACGGAAAGTAGTTACAATGAGCAGTTCTTC
CASSFTESSYNEQFF
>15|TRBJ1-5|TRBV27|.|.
TGTGCCAGCAGCCATGGGGGTTCAGGCAATCAGCCCCAGCATTTT
CASSHGGSGNQPQHF